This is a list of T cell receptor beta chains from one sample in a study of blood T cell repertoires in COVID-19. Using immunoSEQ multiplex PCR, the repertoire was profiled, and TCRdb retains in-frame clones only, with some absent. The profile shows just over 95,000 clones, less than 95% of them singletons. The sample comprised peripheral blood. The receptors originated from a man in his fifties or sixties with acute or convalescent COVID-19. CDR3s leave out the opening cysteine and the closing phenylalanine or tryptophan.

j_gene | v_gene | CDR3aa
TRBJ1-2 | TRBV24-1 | ATSGYGTAGNYGYT
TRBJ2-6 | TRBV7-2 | ASSRGQGGPGANVLT
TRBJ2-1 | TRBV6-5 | ASSYLLAGVSEQF
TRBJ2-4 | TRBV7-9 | ASSPLGLRSKNIQY
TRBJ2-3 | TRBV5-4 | ASSYGDREAHTQY
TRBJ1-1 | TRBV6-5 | ASRDRGDTEAF
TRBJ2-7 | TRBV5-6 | ASRRTSGSQEQY
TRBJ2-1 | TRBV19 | ASSISGGSGEQF
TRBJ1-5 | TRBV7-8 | ASSLERDRGRVRQPQH
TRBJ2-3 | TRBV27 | ASSLGLTSGGTDTQY
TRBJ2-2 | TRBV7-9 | ASSLIAGVTGELF
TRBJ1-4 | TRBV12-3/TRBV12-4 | ASNGGGGEKLF
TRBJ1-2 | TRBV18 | ASSPDGQPSGYT
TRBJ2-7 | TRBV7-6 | ASSLAPGGPYEQY
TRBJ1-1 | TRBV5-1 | ASSYGSEAF
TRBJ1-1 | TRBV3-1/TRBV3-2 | ASSRGNTEAF
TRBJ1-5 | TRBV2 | ASSVGGWQPQH
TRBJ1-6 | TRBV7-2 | ASSLAPWTASDNSPLH
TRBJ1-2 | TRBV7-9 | ASSSGTSNFGGYT
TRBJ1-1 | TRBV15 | ATSRGGQSGAAAF
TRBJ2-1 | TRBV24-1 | ATSGGTLYNEQF
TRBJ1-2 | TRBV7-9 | ASSRTDGYT
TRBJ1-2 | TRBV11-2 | ASSIALDSNYGYT
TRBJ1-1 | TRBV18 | ASSSRDSVNTEAF
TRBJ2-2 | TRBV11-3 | ASSLGGWDTGELF
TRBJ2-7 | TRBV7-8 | ASSRDTLYEQY
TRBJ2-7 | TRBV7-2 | ASSPSGGPYEQY
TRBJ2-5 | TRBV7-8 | ASRKEVWEAGQETQY
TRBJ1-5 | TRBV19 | ASSILNWGFHQPQH
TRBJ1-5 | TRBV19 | ASSIVWDRVRGQPQH
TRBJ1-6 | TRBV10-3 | AIRKDGTENSPLH
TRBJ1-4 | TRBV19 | ASSIFGGTNEKLF
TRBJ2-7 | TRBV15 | ATSSLRTGGEGEQY